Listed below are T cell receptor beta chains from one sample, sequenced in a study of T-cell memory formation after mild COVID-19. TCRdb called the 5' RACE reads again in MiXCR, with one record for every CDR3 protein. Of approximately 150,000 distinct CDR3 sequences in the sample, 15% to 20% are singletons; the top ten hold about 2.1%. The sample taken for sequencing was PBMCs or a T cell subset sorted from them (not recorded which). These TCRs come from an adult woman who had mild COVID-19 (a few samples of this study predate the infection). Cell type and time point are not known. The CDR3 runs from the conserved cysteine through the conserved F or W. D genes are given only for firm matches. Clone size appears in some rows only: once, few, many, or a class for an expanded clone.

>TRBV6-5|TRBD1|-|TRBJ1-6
TGTGCCAGCTGGAGGAGGAGCAGGGGGTCGTCCCTCCACTTT
CASWRRSRGSSLHF
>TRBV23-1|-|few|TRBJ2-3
TGCGCCAGCAGTCAGTCGGGACTCTTTACGCAGTATTTT
CASSQSGLFTQYF
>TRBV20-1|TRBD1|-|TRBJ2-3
TGCAGTGTCGTTGACAGGGTCACAGATACGCAGTATTTT
CSVVDRVTDTQYF
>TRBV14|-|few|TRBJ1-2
TGTGCCAGCAGCCAAGTAAACCAGGGCTACACCTTC
CASSQVNQGYTF
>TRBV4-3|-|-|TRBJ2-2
TGCGCCAGCAGCCAAGATGAGACAGCCGGGGAGCTGTTTTTT
CASSQDETAGELFF
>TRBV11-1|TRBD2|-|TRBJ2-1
TGTGCCAGCAGTCCATGGACTAGCGGGGGGGCCTACAATGAGCAGTTCTTC
CASSPWTSGGAYNEQFF
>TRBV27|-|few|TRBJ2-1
TGTGCCAGCACTCCAATGTCGGGGAACAGGGACCTCCAAGTGGAGCAGTTCTTC
CASTPMSGNRDLQVEQFF
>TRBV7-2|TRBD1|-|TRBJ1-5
TGTGCCAGCAGCCCCCGAGCCGGACAGGGGGCCGGGCAGCCCCAGCATTTT
CASSPRAGQGAGQPQHF
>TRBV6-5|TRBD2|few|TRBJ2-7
TGTGCCAGCAGCCCCGGGGGGATGCACTCCTACGAGCAGTACTTC
CASSPGGMHSYEQYF
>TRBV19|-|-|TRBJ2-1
TGTGCCAGTAGCCCAACAGCGAACATCCGAGAGCAGTTCTTC
CASSPTANIREQFF
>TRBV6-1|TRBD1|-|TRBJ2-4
TGTGCCAGCAGTGAAGCCGACAGGGGGCTAAGCATTCAGTACTTC
CASSEADRGLSIQYF
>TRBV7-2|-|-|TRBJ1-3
TGTGCCAGCAGCTTAGGCGGACCTGACTCTGGAAACACCATATATTTT
CASSLGGPDSGNTIYF
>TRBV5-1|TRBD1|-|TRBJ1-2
TGCGCCAGCAGCGCAGGGACAGGTCTTGGTGGCTACACCTTC
CASSAGTGLGGYTF
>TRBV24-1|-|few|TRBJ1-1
TGTGCCACCACAGACGGTGGAATGAACACTGAAGCTTTCTTT
CATTDGGMNTEAFF
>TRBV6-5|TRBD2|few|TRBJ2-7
TGTGCCAGCAGGATCGGACTAGCTCCGGACGAGCAGTACTTC
CASRIGLAPDEQYF
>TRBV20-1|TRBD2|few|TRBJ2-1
TGCAGTGCTAGTCCGACTAGCGGGAGGTCCTACAATGAGCAGTTCTTC
CSASPTSGRSYNEQFF
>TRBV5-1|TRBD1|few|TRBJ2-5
TGCGCCAGCAGCTCTGGCGGTAGGGGGCCCCAAGAGACCCAGTACTTC
CASSSGGRGPQETQYF
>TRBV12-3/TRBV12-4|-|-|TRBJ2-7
TGTGCCAGCTCGGGGGCCTACGAGCAGTACTTC
CASSGAYEQYF
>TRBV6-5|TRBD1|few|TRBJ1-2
TGTGCCAGCAGAAGACAGGGAGGGGGCTACACCTTC
CASRRQGGGYTF